These T cell receptor beta chains were read from a single sample in a study of cytomegalovirus exposure and HLA in healthy donors. The table came from immunoSEQ multiplex PCR; TCRdb's copy has only in-frame clones and leaves some out. This sample has 150,000 to 200,000 clones; over 75% occur once, and the top ten carry about 1.9%. Material: PBMCs. The receptor set was obtained from a woman under 40 in good health and CMV-seronegative. Each CDR3 is given without its conserved first and last residue.

v_gene	j_gene	CDR3aa
TRBV7-2	TRBJ1-4	ASSLSQGGGEKLF
TRBV5-6	TRBJ2-4	ASSLIETKNIQY
TRBV7-3	TRBJ1-5	ASRPTWTGGEEPQH
TRBV30	TRBJ2-3	AWSTSRGGRDTQY
TRBV7-2	TRBJ1-1	ASSLGVVNTEAF
TRBV29-1	TRBJ1-5	SVARGSNQPQH
TRBV5-1	TRBJ1-1	ASSREGNTEAF
TRBV27	TRBJ1-6	ASSLPGTGGSSPLH
TRBV5-6	TRBJ2-5	ASSLVLAKETQY
TRBV5-4	TRBJ2-2	ASSLSSSGGTGELF
TRBV19	TRBJ2-4	ASSGPPRGLAKNIQY
TRBV2	TRBJ2-3	ASSFQDRGGSDTQY
TRBV6-1	TRBJ1-1	ASQMNTEAF
TRBV7-8	TRBJ1-5	ASSRNFLQPQH
TRBV11-2	TRBJ2-5	ASRDLAGGRRETQY
TRBV7-2	TRBJ1-3	AIRFGNTIY
TRBV30	TRBJ1-2	AWSVAGNGYT